The source of this TCR beta chain is a study of CD8 T cells in Susac syndrome. Study-level information: Patients with Susac syndrome had blood drawn and were at that point therapy-naive, on corticosteroids, or on intravenous immunoglobulin alone.

Per the germline V gene, CDR1 is MDHEN and CDR2 is SYDVKM. The CDR3 is 16 residues long. With 7 bases clipped from V and 3 bases from J, the junction kept 12 bases outside the gene matches. Reverse transcription of about 0.5 to 1 ug RNA used random hexamers. The CDR3 of TCR beta was amplified by immunoSEQ multiplex PCR across 54 Vbeta and 13 Jbeta. Via MiXCR, TCRdb re-called the immunoSEQ multiplex PCR reads, giving one row per CDR3 protein. The table lists approximately 25,000 distinct CDR3 sequences, 90% to 95% of them singletons. This rearrangement joins TRBV28 to TRBJ2-7, with 10 bases lining up with TRBD1. The TCR comes from a human donor with Susac syndrome. Material for sequencing was CD8+ T cells from PBMCs. The CDR3 loop reads CASNLPPDRGFYEQYF. The DNA for the CDR3 is TGTGCCAGCAATCTACCCCCGGACAGGGGGTTCTACGAGCAGTACTTC.